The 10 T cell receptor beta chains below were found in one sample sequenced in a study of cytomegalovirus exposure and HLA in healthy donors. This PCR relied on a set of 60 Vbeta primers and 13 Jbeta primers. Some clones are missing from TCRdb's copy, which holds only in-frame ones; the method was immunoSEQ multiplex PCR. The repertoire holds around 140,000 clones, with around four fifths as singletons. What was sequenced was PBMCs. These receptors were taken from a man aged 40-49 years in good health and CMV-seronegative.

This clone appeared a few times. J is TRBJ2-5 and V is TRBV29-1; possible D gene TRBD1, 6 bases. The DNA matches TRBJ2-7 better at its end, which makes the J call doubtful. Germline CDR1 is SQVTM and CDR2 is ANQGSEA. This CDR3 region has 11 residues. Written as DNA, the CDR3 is TGCAGCGCCGAGACAGGCTACGAGCAGTACTTC. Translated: CSAETGYEQYF.

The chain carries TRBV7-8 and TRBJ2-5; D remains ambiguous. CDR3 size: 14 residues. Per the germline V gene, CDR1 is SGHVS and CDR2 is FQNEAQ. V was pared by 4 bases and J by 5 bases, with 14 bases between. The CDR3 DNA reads TGTGCCAGCAGCTCCATGAGGAACGAGGAGACCCAGTACTTC. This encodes CASSSMRNEETQYF. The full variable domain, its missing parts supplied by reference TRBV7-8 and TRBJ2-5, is GAGVSQSPRYKVAKRGQDVALRCDPISGHVSLFWYQQALGQGPEFLTYFQNEAQLDKSGLPSDRFFAERPEGSVSTLKIQRTQQEDSAVYLCASSSMRNEETQYFGPGTRLLVL.

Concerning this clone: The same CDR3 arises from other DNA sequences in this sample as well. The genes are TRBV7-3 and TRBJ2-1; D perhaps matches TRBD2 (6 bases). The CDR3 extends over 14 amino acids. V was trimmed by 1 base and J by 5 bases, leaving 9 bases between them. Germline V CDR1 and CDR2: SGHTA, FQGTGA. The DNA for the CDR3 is TGTGCCAGCAGCTTAAGTGGGAGGAACAATGAGCAGTTCTTC. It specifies CASSLSGRNNEQFF.

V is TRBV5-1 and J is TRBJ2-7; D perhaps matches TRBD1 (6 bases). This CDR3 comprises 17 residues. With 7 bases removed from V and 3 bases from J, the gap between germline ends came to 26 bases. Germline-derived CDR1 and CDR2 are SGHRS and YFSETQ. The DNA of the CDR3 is TGCGCCAGCGGGGATATAGATACAGGGAAATTCGGCTACGAGCAGTACTTC. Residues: CASGDIDTGKFGYEQYF.

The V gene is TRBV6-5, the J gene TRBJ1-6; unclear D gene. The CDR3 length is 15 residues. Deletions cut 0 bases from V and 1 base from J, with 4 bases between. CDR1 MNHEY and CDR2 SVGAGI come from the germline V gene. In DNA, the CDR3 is TGTGCCAGCAGTTACTCCCAGTCCTATAATTCACCCCTCCACTTT. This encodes CASSYSQSYNSPLHF.

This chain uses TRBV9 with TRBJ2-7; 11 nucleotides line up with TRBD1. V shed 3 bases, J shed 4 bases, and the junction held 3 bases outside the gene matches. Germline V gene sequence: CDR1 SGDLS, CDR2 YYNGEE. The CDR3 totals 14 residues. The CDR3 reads CASSAGTGGYEQYF. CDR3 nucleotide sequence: TGTGCCAGCAGCGCCGGGACAGGGGGGTACGAGCAGTACTTC.

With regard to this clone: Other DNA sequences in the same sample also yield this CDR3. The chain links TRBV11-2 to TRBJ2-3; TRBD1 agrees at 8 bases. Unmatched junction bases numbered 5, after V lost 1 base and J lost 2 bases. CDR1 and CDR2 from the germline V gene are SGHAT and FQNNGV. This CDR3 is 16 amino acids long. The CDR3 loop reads CASSLVEGQDTDTQYF. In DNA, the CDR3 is TGTGCCAGCAGCTTAGTTGAGGGACAGGACACAGATACGCAGTATTTT.

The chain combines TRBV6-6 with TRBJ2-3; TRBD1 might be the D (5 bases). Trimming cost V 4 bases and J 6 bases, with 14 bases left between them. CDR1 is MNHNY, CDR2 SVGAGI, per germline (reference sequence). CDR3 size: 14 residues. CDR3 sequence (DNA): TGTGCCAGCAGTTTCGTAGACAGATCCGATACGCAGTATTTT. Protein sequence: CASSFVDRSDTQYF.

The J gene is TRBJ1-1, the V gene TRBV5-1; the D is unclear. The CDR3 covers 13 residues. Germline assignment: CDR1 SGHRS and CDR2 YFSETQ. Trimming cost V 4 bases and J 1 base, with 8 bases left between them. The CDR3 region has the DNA TGCGCCAGCAGCAGGGAGCGGAACACTGAAGCTTTCTTT. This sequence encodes CASSRERNTEAFF.

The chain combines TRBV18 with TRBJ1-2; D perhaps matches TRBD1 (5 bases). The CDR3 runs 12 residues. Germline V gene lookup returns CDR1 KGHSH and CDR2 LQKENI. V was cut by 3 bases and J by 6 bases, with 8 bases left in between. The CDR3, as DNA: TGTGCCAGCTCACCGTCAGGGAATGGCTACACCTTC. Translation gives CASSPSGNGYTF.